Below, one T cell receptor beta chain is given with its context. This specimen comes from a study of blood T cell repertoires in COVID-19. This CDR3 is 16 amino acids long. Germline CDR1 SGHNT, CDR2 YYREEE (reference sequence). Trimming removed 2 bases from V and 2 bases from J; junction bases left unmatched: 8. Clones were sequenced by immunoSEQ multiplex PCR, and TCRdb holds only the in-frame ones, with some missing. The sample includes 80,000 to 95,000 clones, over 70% seen only once; the top ten take roughly a tenth. Material: peripheral blood. This sequence joins TRBV5-4 and TRBJ2-3, with 7 nucleotides matching TRBD2. The sequence derives from an elderly woman with acute or convalescent COVID-19. The CDR3 DNA sequence: TGTGCCAGCAGCTTAGGGGCTAGCGGTCACACAGATACGCAGTATTTT. Residues: CASSLGASGHTDTQYF. Full variable domain (remainder filled in from reference TRBV5-4 and TRBJ2-3): ETGVTQSPTHLIKTRGQQVTLRCSSQSGHNTVSWYQQALGQGPQFIFQYYREEENGRGNFPPRFSGLQFPNYSSELNVNALELDDSALYLCASSLGASGHTDTQYFGPGTRLTVL.